The entry below describes one T cell receptor (beta chain). Some clones are missing from TCRdb's copy, which holds only in-frame ones; the method was immunoSEQ multiplex PCR. This sample has some 48,000 clones, with 70% to 90% found just once. The data were taken from a study of OX40 agonist ivuxolimab in advanced cancers. Study-level information: The dose-escalation cohort was about 80% male, with a mean age of around 54 years, ranging roughly 20 to 90.

V lost 1 base to trimming and J lost 5 bases, with 8 bases between them. Germline V gene sequence: CDR1 SGHTA, CDR2 FQGNSA. This CDR3 is 14 amino acids long. With baseline, cycle 4 day 1, and cycle 7 day 1 as timepoints, blood was sampled. The J gene is TRBJ2-2, the V gene TRBV7-2, with D uncertain. The specimen was CD4+ or CD8+ T cells sorted from blood, collected in a trial of the OX40 agonist ivuxolimab. The clonotype originates from an adult with an advanced solid tumor such as melanoma, head and neck, liver or kidney cancer. CDR3 sequence: CASSLVVSTGELFF. CDR3 coding DNA: TGTGCCAGCAGCTTAGTGGTTTCGACCGGGGAGCTGTTTTTT.